The rows below give T cell receptor beta chains drawn from one sample of a study of T cells in Graves' hyperthyroidism and ophthalmopathy. Via MiXCR, TCRdb re-called the multiplex PCR reads, giving one row per CDR3 protein. The table lists some 650,000 distinct CDR3 sequences, 16% of them singletons. What was sequenced was blood. The receptors were sampled from a woman aged 40 to 55 with Graves' ophthalmopathy. Both conserved end residues are part of each CDR3. A D gene is named only where the DNA matches it firmly. A clone size is listed for some rows: how often the clone was seen (once, few, many), or a class if it is expanded.

TRBV7-9,few,NA,TRBJ1-1,TGTGCCAGCAGCCCTTCGTCCGGGACGGCGAACACTGAAGCTTTCTTT,CASSPSSGTANTEAFF
TRBV6-5,few,NA,TRBJ1-1,TGTGCCAGCAGTTACCGGACTGAAGCTTTCTTT,CASSYRTEAFF
TRBV12-3/TRBV12-4,few,NA,TRBJ2-2,TGTGCCAGCAGCTCCGGGGCGGCGAACACCGGGGAGCTGTTTTTT,CASSSGAANTGELFF
TRBV28,many,NA,TRBJ2-3,TGTGCCAGCAGTCTCACTCCAAACGAGGGGGGTACGCAGTATTTT,CASSLTPNEGGTQYF
TRBV2,NA,NA,TRBJ2-1,TGTGCCAGCAGTGCACTAGCTTGGAGTCTGAATGAGCAGTTCTTC,CASSALAWSLNEQFF
TRBV20-1,NA,NA,TRBJ2-3,TGCAGTGCCGTTAATTGGGATACGCAGTATTTT,CSAVNWDTQYF
TRBV6-1,many,TRBD2,TRBJ2-1,TGTGCCAGCAGTAAGGGACTAGCGCCCCACAATGAGCAGTTCTTC,CASSKGLAPHNEQFF
TRBV28,many,NA,TRBJ1-5,TGTGCCAGCAGTTTTTGGGGACATTGGACTCTTAGCAATCAGCCCCAGCATTTT,CASSFWGHWTLSNQPQHF
TRBV18,many,NA,TRBJ2-7,TGTGCCAGCTCACCGACAGAACCGTCCTACGAGCAGTACTTC,CASSPTEPSYEQYF
TRBV9,NA,NA,TRBJ1-2,TGTGCCAGCAGCGTCGACGGGAACTATGGCTACACCTTC,CASSVDGNYGYTF
TRBV6-1,NA,NA,TRBJ1-1,TGTGCCAGCAGTGAAACCGGGGCAGGAAACACTGAAGCTTTCTTT,CASSETGAGNTEAFF
TRBV28,many,NA,TRBJ2-4,TGTGCCAGCAGTTTATTTAGGGAGACGAACATTCAGTACTTC,CASSLFRETNIQYF
TRBV2,few,NA,TRBJ2-1,TGTGCCAGCACGGTCTGGAGTAGAAACAATGAGCAGTTCTTC,CASTVWSRNNEQFF
TRBV4-1,NA,TRBD2,TRBJ2-2,TGTGCCAGCAGCCAAGGATGGCGGGGGGACACCGGGGAGCTGTTTTTT,CASSQGWRGDTGELFF
TRBV28,many,NA,TRBJ1-2,TGTGCCAGCAGTTCTGCACAGATCTATGGCTACACCTTC,CASSSAQIYGYTF
TRBV3-1,NA,TRBD1,TRBJ2-1,TGTGCCAGCAGAGGGGGGGGGGACAGGGTTTTTGGACTAGTAGGCGATGAGCAGTTCTTC,CASRGGGDRVFGLVGDEQFF
TRBV7-9,few,TRBD1,TRBJ1-4,TGTGCCAGCAGCTTAGGTGCCGGGACAGATGAAAAACTGTTTTTT,CASSLGAGTDEKLFF
TRBV6-2/TRBV6-3,few,NA,TRBJ1-4,TGTGCCAGCAGACACTACACAGAAAAACTGTTTTTT,CASRHYTEKLFF
TRBV7-9,few,TRBD1,TRBJ1-5,TGTGCCAGCAGCATAAAACAGGGGATTTATCAGCCCCAGCATTTT,CASSIKQGIYQPQHF
TRBV20-1,many,TRBD1,TRBJ2-7,TGCAGTGCTCGCCTGCCGGGACAGAGGACCTACGAGCAGTACTTC,CSARLPGQRTYEQYF
TRBV19,few,TRBD1,TRBJ2-1,TGTGCCAGTAGTCCGGGACAGGCCGCCTACAATGAGCAGTTCTTC,CASSPGQAAYNEQFF
TRBV5-1,many,TRBD2,TRBJ2-7,TGCGCCAGCAGCTACGGACTAGCGGGAGACGAGCAGTACTTC,CASSYGLAGDEQYF
TRBV29-1,NA,TRBD1,TRBJ1-3,TGCAGCGTTCGGGGCAGGGGGAGAAACACCATATATTTT,CSVRGRGRNTIYF
TRBV4-1,NA,NA,TRBJ2-5,TGCGCCAGCAGCCAAGATCCCGACAGGACGATCCAAGAGACCCAGTACTTC,CASSQDPDRTIQETQYF
TRBV7-9,few,TRBD1,TRBJ2-5,TGTGCCAGCAGCCGGGGACAGGCCAGAGAGACCCAGTACTTC,CASSRGQARETQYF
TRBV5-4,NA,TRBD2,TRBJ2-3,TGTGCCAGCAGCTTGGCCGGGTCTAGCGGCGGCACAGATACGCAGTATTTT,CASSLAGSSGGTDTQYF
TRBV11-3,many,NA,TRBJ2-1,TGTGCCAGCAGCTTAGGACCCGATATGGAGCAGTTCTTC,CASSLGPDMEQFF
TRBV12-3/TRBV12-4,many,NA,TRBJ2-7,TGTGCCAGCAGTTTAGCTCTAGCGTGGGAGCAGTACTTC,CASSLALAWEQYF
TRBV9,NA,TRBD2,TRBJ2-1,TGTGCCAGCAGCGTAGCAGCTAGCGGGGGGGCCAGGTACAATGAGCAGTTCTTC,CASSVAASGGARYNEQFF
TRBV10-3,few,TRBD1,TRBJ1-2,TGTGCCATCAGGGGACAGGGGGCCGATGGCTACACCTTC,CAIRGQGADGYTF
TRBV4-2,NA,NA,TRBJ1-3,TGTGCCAGCAGCCAAGAAACGGGGGTAGGAAACACCATATATTTT,CASSQETGVGNTIYF
TRBV6-1,few,NA,TRBJ1-1,TGTGCCAGCGGCTCGGGCAGCATGAACACTGAAGCTTTCTTT,CASGSGSMNTEAFF
TRBV10-2,few,NA,TRBJ1-5,TGCGCCAGCCAACAGGGTGTTAGCAATCAGCCCCAGCATTTT,CASQQGVSNQPQHF
TRBV30,many,TRBD2,TRBJ2-5,TGTGCCTGGGACCATGGTGGGACTAGGGTTTTAACCCAGTACTTC,CAWDHGGTRVLTQYF
TRBV28,many,TRBD2,TRBJ2-7,TGTGCCAGCAAGGGCTCCGGAGCGGGAGGGCCCGTGTACGAGCAGTACTTC,CASKGSGAGGPVYEQYF
TRBV27,many,NA,TRBJ2-5,TGTGCCAGCAGTGATACAGTCTTCGGAGAGACCCAGTACTTC,CASSDTVFGETQYF
TRBV2,many,NA,TRBJ2-7,TGTGCCAGCAGGGGAGTGGGCGAGCAGTACTTC,CASRGVGEQYF
TRBV7-3,many,TRBD1,TRBJ2-1,TGTGCCAGCAGCCCAAGTGGGACAGGGGCTGTTGAGCAGTTCTTC,CASSPSGTGAVEQFF
TRBV5-1,many,NA,TRBJ1-6,TGCGCCAGCAGCTTGGTGGGCAGGGATTCACCCCTCCACTTT,CASSLVGRDSPLHF